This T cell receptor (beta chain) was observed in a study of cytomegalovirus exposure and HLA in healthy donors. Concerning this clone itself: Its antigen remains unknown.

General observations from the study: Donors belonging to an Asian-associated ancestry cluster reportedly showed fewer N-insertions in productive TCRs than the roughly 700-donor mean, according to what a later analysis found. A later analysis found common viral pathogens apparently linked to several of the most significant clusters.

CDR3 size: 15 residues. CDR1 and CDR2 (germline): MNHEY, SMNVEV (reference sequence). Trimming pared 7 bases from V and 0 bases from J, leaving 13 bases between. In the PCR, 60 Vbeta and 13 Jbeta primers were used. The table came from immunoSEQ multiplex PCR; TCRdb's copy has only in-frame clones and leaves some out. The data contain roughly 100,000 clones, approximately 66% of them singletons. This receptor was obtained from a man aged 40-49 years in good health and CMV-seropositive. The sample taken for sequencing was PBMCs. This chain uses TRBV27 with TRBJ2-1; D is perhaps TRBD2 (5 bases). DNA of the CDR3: TGTGCCAGCACTTCCTCACTAGACTCCTACAATGAGCAGTTCTTC. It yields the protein CASTSSLDSYNEQFF.